This T cell receptor (beta chain) was captured by sequencing in a study of cytomegalovirus exposure and HLA in healthy donors. A few counts support this clone. With 60 Vbeta and 13 Jbeta primers, the PCR was carried out. Generated by immunoSEQ multiplex PCR, the TCRdb table keeps only in-frame clones and is missing some. The sample carries 130,000 or so clones, 76% recorded once. CDR3 length equals 15 residues. The V segment lost 7 bases and the J segment 7 bases; nucleotides outside the gene matches: 12. Germline CDR1 MDHEN, CDR2 SYDVKM. This TCR came from a man aged 40-49 years in good health and CMV-seronegative. The sequencing sample was made of PBMCs. The chain couples TRBV28 to TRBJ1-4; 7 nucleotides agree with TRBD1. The CDR3 DNA is TGTGCCAGCATCTCCACCGGGACAGCCCGTGAAAAACTGTTTTTT. It encodes CASISTGTAREKLFF.